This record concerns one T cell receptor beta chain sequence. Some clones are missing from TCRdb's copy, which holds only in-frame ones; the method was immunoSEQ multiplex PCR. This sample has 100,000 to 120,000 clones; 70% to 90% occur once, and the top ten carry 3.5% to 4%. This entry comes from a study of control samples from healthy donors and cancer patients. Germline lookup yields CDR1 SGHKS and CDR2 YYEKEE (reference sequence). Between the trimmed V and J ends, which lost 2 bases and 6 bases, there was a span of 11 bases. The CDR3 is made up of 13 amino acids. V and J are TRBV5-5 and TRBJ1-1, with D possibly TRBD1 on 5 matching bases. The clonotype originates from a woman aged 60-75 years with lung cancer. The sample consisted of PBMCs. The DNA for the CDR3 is TGTGCCAGCAGCTTTTTTCAGGGACCTGAAGCTTTCTTT. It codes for CASSFFQGPEAFF.